A single sample is the source of the 9 T cell receptor beta chains below, sequenced in a study of tumor and adjacent non-tumor tissue in lung cancer. No cell sorting was done before RNA was extracted from the tissue. Distant lung tissue was collected more than 3 cm away from the tumor edge. The library came from three nested PCR rounds adapted from ARM-PCR protocols. TCRdb re-derived calls from the multiplex PCR reads in MiXCR, one entry per CDR3 protein. The profile shows about 67,000 distinct CDR3 sequences, 75% to 85% of them singletons. The sequencing input was distant non-tumor lung tissue. Source of these receptors: a man aged 55 to 70 with non-small cell lung cancer.

On this clonotype itself: One junction end does not reproduce the germline sequence, and a read error may be involved. The V gene is TRBV14, the J gene TRBJ2-5, with 14 bases identical to TRBD2. Germline V gene sequence: CDR1 SGHDN, CDR2 FVKESK. CDR3 length: 16 amino acids. The CDR3: CASRHWTSGRQETQYF. The CDR3 DNA reads as TGTGCCAGCAGACACTGGACTAGCGGGAGGCAAGAGACCCAATACTTC.

The CDR3 loop is CARSLGQRAVKYF. As DNA, the CDR3 is TGTGCCAGAAGCCTGGGACAGAGGGCTGTGAAGTACTTC. The rearrangement links TRBV5-6 to TRBJ2-7; TRBD1 matches 7 bases. Trimming cost V 8 bases and J 11 bases; bases outside gene matches: 16. The length of the CDR3 is 13 residues. CDR1 is SGHDT and CDR2 is YYEEEE in the germline V gene.

Regarding this clonotype: Compared with germline, one end of the junction differs, possibly owing to a read error. V is TRBV12-3 or TRBV12-4 and J is TRBJ2-1, with D unclear. This CDR3 spans 15 amino acids. The CDR3 loop is CARSFPQLDHNEQSF. CDR3 nucleotide sequence: TGTGCTAGGAGTTTCCCTCAGCTGGACCACAATGAGCAGTCCTTC.

The chain joins TRBV4-2 to TRBJ2-7, with TRBD2 as a possible D gene (6 bases). The CDR3 contains 14 residues. Trimming took 7 bases from V and 5 from J, leaving 18 bases between them. Germline assignment: CDR1 LGHNA and CDR2 YNFKEQ. The CDR3 sequence: CASTLTAGRDEQYF. Written as DNA, the CDR3 is TGTGCCAGCACCCTGACAGCGGGTAGGGACGAGCAGTACTTC.

As for this clonotype: The junction and the germline gene differ at one end; a read error may be behind it. V gene TRBV6-1 combines with J gene TRBJ2-3, with TRBD1 matching over 9 bases. Germline V lookup: CDR1 MNHNS, CDR2 SASEGT. The CDR3 consists of 14 residues. CDR3 residues: CASSETGGSDMQYF. The CDR3 coding sequence is TGTGCCAGCTCCGAGACAGGGGGAAGTGATATGCAGTATTTT.

This clonotype appeared a single time. Since the CDR3 does not end with the conserved phenylalanine or tryptophan, this likely comes from a read error. The DNA is omitted, as the CDR3 cannot be located on it reliably, and the CDR3 follows TCRdb's listing. This chain connects TRBV5-6 to TRBJ1-1; the table's D gene call, TRBD1, was not cross checked with the DNA. The CDR3 is 15 residues long, counting both termini. Germline CDR1 and CDR2: SGHDT and YYEEEE. CDR3 region: CASSLARDRDPLRIS.

As to this clonotype: Given a much more abundant clone one base away, this may be a read error. The rearrangement joins TRBV5-8 to TRBJ2-5; D gene uncertain. Germline V gene lookup returns CDR1 SGHTS and CDR2 YDEGEE. The CDR3 contains 12 residues. The CDR3 spells CARSLGPRVQYF. The CDR3 DNA reads TGTGCCAGGAGCTTGGGTCCAAGGGTCCAGTACTTC.

With regard to this clonotype: A junction end diverges from the germline sequence, so it may reflect a read error. The J gene is TRBJ1-6, the V gene TRBV5-6, with D tentatively TRBD1 (6 bases). The germline CDR1 and CDR2 sequences are SGHDT and YYEEEE. The CDR3 has 15 amino acids. CDR3 bases: TGTGCCATCACCTTGAGGCAGGGGAATAGATCACTCCTCCACTTT. Translation: CAITLRQGNRSLLHF.

As to this clonotype: A read error is possible here, since a much larger clone lies one base away. The genes are TRBV20-1 and TRBJ1-5; D is perhaps TRBD1 (6 bases). The CDR3 totals 18 residues. Germline CDR1 reads DFQATT; CDR2 reads SNEGSKA (reference sequence). CDR3 amino acids: CSTRDVRDTGTSNQPQHF. In DNA, the CDR3 is TGCAGTACTAGAGATGTCCGGGACACAGGGACGTCCAATCAGCCCCAGCATTTT.